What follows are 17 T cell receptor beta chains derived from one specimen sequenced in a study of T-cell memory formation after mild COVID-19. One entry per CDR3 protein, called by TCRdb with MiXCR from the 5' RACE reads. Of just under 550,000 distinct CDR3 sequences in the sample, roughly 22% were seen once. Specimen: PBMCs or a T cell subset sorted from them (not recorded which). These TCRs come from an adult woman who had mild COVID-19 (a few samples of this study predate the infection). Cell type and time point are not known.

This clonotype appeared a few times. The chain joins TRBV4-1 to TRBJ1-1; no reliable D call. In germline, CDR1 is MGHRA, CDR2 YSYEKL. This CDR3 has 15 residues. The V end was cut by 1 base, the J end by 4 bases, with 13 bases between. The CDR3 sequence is CASSQAEGLGTEAFF. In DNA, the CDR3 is TGCGCCAGCAGCCAAGCGGAAGGGCTGGGCACTGAAGCTTTCTTT.

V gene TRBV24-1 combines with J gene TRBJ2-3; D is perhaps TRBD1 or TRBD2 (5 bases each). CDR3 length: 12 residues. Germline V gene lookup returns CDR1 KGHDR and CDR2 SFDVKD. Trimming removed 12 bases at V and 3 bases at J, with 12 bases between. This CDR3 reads CAVGESTDTQYF. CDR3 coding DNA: TGTGCCGTGGGGGAAAGTACAGATACGCAGTATTTT.

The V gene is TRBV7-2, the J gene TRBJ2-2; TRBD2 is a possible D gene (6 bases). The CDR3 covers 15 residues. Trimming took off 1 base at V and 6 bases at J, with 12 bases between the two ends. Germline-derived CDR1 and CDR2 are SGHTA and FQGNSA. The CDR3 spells CASSLVELASGELFF. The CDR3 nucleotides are TGTGCCAGCAGCTTAGTTGAACTAGCTTCCGGGGAGCTGTTTTTT.

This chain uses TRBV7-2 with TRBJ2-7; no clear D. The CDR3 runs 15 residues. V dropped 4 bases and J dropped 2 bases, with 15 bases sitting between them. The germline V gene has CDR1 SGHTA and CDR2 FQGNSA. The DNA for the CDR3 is TGTGCCAGCAGCTCCCCCGGGCTAGTTACCTACGAGCAGTACTTC. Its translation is CASSSPGLVTYEQYF.

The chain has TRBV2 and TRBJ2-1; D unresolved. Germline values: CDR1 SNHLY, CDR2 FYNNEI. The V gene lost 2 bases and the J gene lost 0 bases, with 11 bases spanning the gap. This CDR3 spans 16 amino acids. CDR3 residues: CASSELVASSYNEQFF. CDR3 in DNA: TGTGCCAGCAGTGAACTTGTGGCTAGCTCCTACAATGAGCAGTTCTTC.

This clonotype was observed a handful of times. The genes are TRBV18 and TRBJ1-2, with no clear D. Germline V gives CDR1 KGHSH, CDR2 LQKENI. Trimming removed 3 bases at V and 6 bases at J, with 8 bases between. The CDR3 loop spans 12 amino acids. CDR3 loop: CASSPNRDGYTF. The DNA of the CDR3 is TGTGCCAGCTCACCGAACCGGGATGGCTACACCTTC.

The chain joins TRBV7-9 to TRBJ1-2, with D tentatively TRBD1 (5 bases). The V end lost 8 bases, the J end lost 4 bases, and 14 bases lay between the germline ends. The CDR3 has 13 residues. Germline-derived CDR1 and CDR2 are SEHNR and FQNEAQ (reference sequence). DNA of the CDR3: TGTGCCAGCGGGGCATGGGGAGCCTATGGCTACACCTTC. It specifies CASGAWGAYGYTF.

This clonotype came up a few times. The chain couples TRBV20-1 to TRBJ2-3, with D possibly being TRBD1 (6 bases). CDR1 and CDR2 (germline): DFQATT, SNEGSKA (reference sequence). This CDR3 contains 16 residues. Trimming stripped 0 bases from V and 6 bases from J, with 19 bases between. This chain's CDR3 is CSARDFSRWQGDTQYF. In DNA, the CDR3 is TGCAGTGCTAGAGATTTTAGTCGGTGGCAGGGGGATACGCAGTATTTT.

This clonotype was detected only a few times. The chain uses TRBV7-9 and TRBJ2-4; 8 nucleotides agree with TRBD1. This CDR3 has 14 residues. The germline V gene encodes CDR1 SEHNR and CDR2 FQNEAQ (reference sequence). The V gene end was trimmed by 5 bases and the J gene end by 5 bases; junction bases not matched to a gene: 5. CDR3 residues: CASSGGQGQNIQYF. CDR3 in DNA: TGTGCCAGCAGCGGAGGACAGGGCCAAAACATTCAGTACTTC.

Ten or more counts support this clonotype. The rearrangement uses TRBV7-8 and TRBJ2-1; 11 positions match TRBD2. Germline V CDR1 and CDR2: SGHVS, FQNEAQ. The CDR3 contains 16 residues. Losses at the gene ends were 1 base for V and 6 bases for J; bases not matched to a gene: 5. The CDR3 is CASSLVSGRALNEQFF. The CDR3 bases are TGTGCCAGCAGCTTAGTTAGCGGGAGGGCCCTCAATGAGCAGTTCTTC.

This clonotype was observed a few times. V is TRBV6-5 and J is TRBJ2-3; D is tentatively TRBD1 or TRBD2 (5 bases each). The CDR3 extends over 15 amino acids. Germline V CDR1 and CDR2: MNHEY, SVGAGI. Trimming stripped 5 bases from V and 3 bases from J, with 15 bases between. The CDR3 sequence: CASSTPGPPTDTQYF. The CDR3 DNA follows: TGTGCCAGCAGTACTCCGGGACCTCCTACAGATACGCAGTATTTT.

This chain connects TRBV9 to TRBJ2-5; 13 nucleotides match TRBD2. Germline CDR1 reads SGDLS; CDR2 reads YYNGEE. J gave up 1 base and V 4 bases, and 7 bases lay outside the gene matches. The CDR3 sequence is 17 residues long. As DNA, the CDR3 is TGTGCCAGCAGCATCGGGACTAGCGGGGCTATCCAAGAGACCCAGTACTTC. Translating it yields CASSIGTSGAIQETQYF.

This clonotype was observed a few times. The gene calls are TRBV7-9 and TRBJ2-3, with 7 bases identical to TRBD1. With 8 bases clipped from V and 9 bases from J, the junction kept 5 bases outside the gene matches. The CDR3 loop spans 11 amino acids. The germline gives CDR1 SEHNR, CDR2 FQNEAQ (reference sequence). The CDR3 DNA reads TGTGCCAGCCTTGGGACAGTAACGCAGTATTTT. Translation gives CASLGTVTQYF.

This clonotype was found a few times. CDR3 DNA: TGTGCCAGCAGCTTAAACGGGGGCCAATTCGTGTACTTC. As protein: CASSLNGGQFVYF. The chain couples TRBV11-2 to TRBJ2-5, with D perhaps matching TRBD1 or TRBD2 (6 bases each). The germline gives CDR1 SGHAT, CDR2 FQNNGV. This CDR3 is 13 amino acids long. V shed 2 bases and J shed 13 bases, with 17 bases lying between them. Variable domain in full (rest from reference TRBV11-2 and TRBJ2-5): EAGVAQSPRYKIIEKRQSVAFWCNPISGHATLYWYQQILGQGPKLLIQFQNNGVVDDSQLPKDRFSAERLKGVDSTLKIQPAKLEDSAVYLCASSLNGGQFVYFGPGTRLLVL.

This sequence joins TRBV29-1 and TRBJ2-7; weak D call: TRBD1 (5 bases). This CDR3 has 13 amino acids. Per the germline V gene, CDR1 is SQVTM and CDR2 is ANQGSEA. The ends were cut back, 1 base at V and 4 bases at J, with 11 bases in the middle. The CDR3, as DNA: TGCAGCGTTGAAGGGGGCCAGTATTACGAGCAGTACTTC. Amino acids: CSVEGGQYYEQYF.

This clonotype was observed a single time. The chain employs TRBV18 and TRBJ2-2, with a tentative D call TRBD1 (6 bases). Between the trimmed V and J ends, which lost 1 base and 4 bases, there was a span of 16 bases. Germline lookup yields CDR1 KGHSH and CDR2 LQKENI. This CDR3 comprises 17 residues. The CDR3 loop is CASSPLKGGRGTGELFF. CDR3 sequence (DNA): TGTGCCAGCTCACCACTAAAAGGGGGTCGAGGCACCGGGGAGCTGTTTTTT.

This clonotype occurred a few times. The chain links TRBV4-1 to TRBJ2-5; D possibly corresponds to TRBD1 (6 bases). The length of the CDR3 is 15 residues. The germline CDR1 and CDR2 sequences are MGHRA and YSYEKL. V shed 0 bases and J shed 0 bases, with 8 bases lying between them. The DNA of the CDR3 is TGCGCCAGCAGCCAAGATCCAGGGGACCAAGAGACCCAGTACTTC. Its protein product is CASSQDPGDQETQYF.